The rows below give T cell receptor beta chains drawn from one sample of a study of radiation and T cells in renal cell carcinoma. The assay was immunoSEQ multiplex PCR, and TCRdb's table has in-frame clones only and misses some. The repertoire holds roughly 58,000 clones, with around 80% as singletons. The sample in question was blood, obtained from a patient whose treatment included radiotherapy and nephrectomy. The receptors stem from a man in his sixties with renal cell carcinoma. CDR3s include the opening cysteine and the closing phenylalanine or tryptophan. The D gene is left open where the match is weak. Size tells how often a clone was seen (once, few, many) or the class of an expanded clone, and some rows leave it out.

d_call | j_call | v_call | clone_size | cdr3_aa | cdr3_nt
TRBD1 | TRBJ2-3 | TRBV5-1 | - | CASSLQGARSDTQYF | TGCGCCAGCAGCTTACAGGGGGCGCGATCAGATACGCAGTATTTT
- | TRBJ2-2 | TRBV4-3 | - | CASSQLLGVISGELFF | TGCGCCAGCAGCCAGTTGCTGGGGGTAATTTCCGGGGAGCTGTTTTTT
- | TRBJ1-3 | TRBV10-3 | - | CAISEVRLVAGNTIYF | TGTGCCATCAGTGAGGTGCGGTTGGTCGCTGGAAACACCATATATTTT
- | TRBJ2-2 | TRBV5-4 | - | CASSLGQSNTGELFF | TGTGCCAGCAGCTTGGGCCAGTCGAACACCGGGGAGCTGTTTTTT
TRBD1 | TRBJ2-5 | TRBV2 | - | CASSGDSQETQYF | TGTGCCAGCAGTGGGGACAGCCAAGAGACCCAGTACTTC
- | TRBJ2-2 | TRBV11-3 | - | CASSWGLEENTGELFF | TGTGCCAGCAGTTGGGGCTTAGAGGAAAACACCGGGGAGCTGTTTTTT
TRBD1 | TRBJ1-2 | TRBV19 | - | CASSIRTGENYGYTF | TGTGCCAGTAGTATCCGGACAGGCGAGAACTATGGCTACACCTTC
TRBD2 | TRBJ2-5 | TRBV7-8 | - | CASSGTSGRAFWRETQYF | TGTGCCAGCAGCGGAACGAGCGGGAGGGCATTTTGGAGAGAGACCCAGTACTTC
- | TRBJ1-3 | TRBV9 | - | CASSVVGGGGNTIYF | TGTGCCAGCAGCGTAGTGGGGGGCGGTGGAAACACCATATATTTT
- | TRBJ1-5 | TRBV19 | - | CATWGGFNQPQHF | TGTGCCACCTGGGGGGGATTCAATCAGCCCCAGCATTTT
TRBD2 | TRBJ2-1 | TRBV5-8 | - | CASSLSLAGVPHEQFF | TGTGCCAGCAGCTTGTCTCTAGCGGGAGTTCCCCATGAGCAGTTCTTC
- | TRBJ2-3 | TRBV5-4 | few | CASSLETTLTDTQYF | TGTGCCAGCAGCTTGGAAACTACCCTCACAGATACGCAGTATTTT
- | TRBJ2-7 | TRBV2 | - | CASSAITRGAAYEQYF | TGTGCCAGCAGTGCCATTACCAGGGGTGCTGCCTACGAGCAGTACTTC
- | TRBJ2-4 | TRBV11-3 | - | CASSKGTTAQRDKNIQYF | TGTGCCAGCAGCAAAGGGACAACGGCTCAAAGGGACAAAAACATTCAGTACTTC
TRBD1 | TRBJ2-1 | TRBV5-1 | - | CASSRPGQGYNEQFF | TGCGCCAGCAGCAGGCCGGGACAGGGATACAATGAGCAGTTCTTC
- | TRBJ2-1 | TRBV7-9 | - | CASSLTRDGNEQFF | TGTGCCAGCAGCTTAACCAGGGATGGCAATGAGCAGTTCTTC
- | TRBJ2-1 | TRBV2 | - | CASRGVYNEQFF | TGTGCCAGCAGGGGAGTCTACAATGAGCAGTTCTTC
TRBD1 | TRBJ2-7 | TRBV27 | - | CASSLLGQGFRYEQYF | TGTGCCAGCAGCTTACTGGGACAGGGTTTTCGCTACGAGCAGTACTTC
- | TRBJ1-5 | TRBV5-4 | - | CASSLLPNQPQHF | TGTGCCAGCAGCTTGCTCCCCAATCAGCCCCAGCATTTT
TRBD2 | TRBJ2-3 | TRBV5-1 | - | CASSLVLRGVTDTQYF | TGCGCCAGCAGCTTGGTGTTGCGGGGGGTCACAGATACGCAGTATTTT
- | TRBJ2-5 | TRBV11-2 | - | CASSPSLSGETQYF | TGTGCCAGCAGCCCTTCTTTGTCGGGAGAGACCCAGTACTTC
TRBD1 | TRBJ2-3 | TRBV29-1 | - | CSVGPRDRGTDTQYF | TGCAGCGTCGGACCCCGGGACAGGGGGACAGATACGCAGTATTTT
- | TRBJ2-3 | TRBV30 | - | CAWSVSGLTDTQYF | TGTGCCTGGAGTGTAAGCGGACTCACAGATACGCAGTATTTT
- | TRBJ1-2 | TRBV13 | few | CASSPDSHDYGYTF | TGTGCCAGCAGCCCGGACAGTCATGACTATGGCTACACCTTC
- | TRBJ1-3 | TRBV18 | - | CASSPPAGTGNTIYF | TGTGCCAGCTCACCACCGGCAGGGACTGGAAACACCATATATTTT
TRBD1 | TRBJ1-2 | TRBV5-1 | - | CASSVTDRGDYGYTF | TGCGCCAGCAGCGTAACGGACAGGGGTGATTATGGCTACACCTTC
TRBD1 | TRBJ2-3 | TRBV18 | - | CASSPFSMTGATDTQYF | TGTGCCAGCTCACCATTCTCTATGACAGGGGCAACAGATACGCAGTATTTT
- | TRBJ1-2 | TRBV7-9 | medium-sized | CASSPARDKDYGYTF | TGTGCCAGCAGCCCCGCTCGGGACAAGGACTATGGCTACACCTTC
- | TRBJ2-7 | TRBV7-2 | - | CASSLVRGSFSYEQYF | TGTGCCAGCAGCTTAGTCCGGGGAAGCTTTTCCTACGAGCAGTACTTC
- | TRBJ1-1 | TRBV7-6 | - | CASSPRGDTEAFF | TGTGCCAGCAGCCCGAGGGGGGATACTGAAGCTTTCTTT
TRBD2 | TRBJ2-3 | TRBV9 | - | CASSVLAGGDTQYF | TGTGCCAGCAGCGTCCTAGCGGGAGGGGATACGCAGTATTTT
- | TRBJ2-1 | TRBV7-2 | - | CASSRFSWDSGGDEQFF | TGTGCCAGCAGCCGATTTTCCTGGGACTCGGGGGGCGATGAGCAGTTCTTC
TRBD1 | TRBJ2-7 | TRBV5-8 | once | CASSLGRGLYEQYF | TGTGCCAGCAGCTTGGGTAGGGGGCTCTACGAGCAGTACTTC
- | TRBJ2-3 | TRBV7-8 | - | CASSVRVPPRDTQYF | TGTGCCAGCAGCGTTAGAGTTCCACCAAGGGATACGCAGTATTTT
- | TRBJ2-1 | TRBV7-8 | - | CASSLGTAGWEQFF | TGTGCCAGCAGCTTAGGAACAGCGGGTTGGGAGCAGTTCTTC
- | TRBJ2-5 | TRBV5-1 | - | CASSLSRSEGETQYF | TGCGCCAGCAGCTTGTCTCGGTCGGAGGGAGAGACCCAGTACTTC
- | TRBJ2-2 | TRBV5-1 | few | CASNLVGAVNTGELFF | TGCGCCAGCAACCTAGTGGGGGCAGTGAACACCGGGGAGCTGTTTTTT
TRBD2 | TRBJ2-5 | TRBV6-5 | - | CASSYSKSGRTQYF | TGTGCCAGCAGTTACTCGAAGAGCGGGAGGACCCAGTACTTC
TRBD1 | TRBJ2-6 | TRBV27 | - | CASTSRGGASGANVLTF | TGTGCCAGCACCTCCCGAGGGGGCGCAAGTGGGGCCAACGTCCTGACTTTC
- | TRBJ1-2 | TRBV6-1 | - | CASSLNMRDGYTF | TGTGCCAGCAGTCTAAACATGAGGGACGGCTACACCTTC
TRBD1 | TRBJ1-2 | TRBV19 | - | CASSKLDRPAHGYTF | TGTGCCAGTAGTAAACTGGACAGGCCGGCGCATGGCTACACCTTC
TRBD1 | TRBJ1-5 | TRBV2 | - | CASSGSGGSNQPQHF | TGTGCCAGCAGTGGATCAGGGGGGAGCAATCAGCCCCAGCATTTT
TRBD2 | TRBJ2-2 | TRBV27 | once | CASSYPGTSGGSNTGELFF | TGTGCCAGCAGTTACCCCGGGACTAGCGGGGGGTCGAACACCGGGGAGCTGTTTTTT